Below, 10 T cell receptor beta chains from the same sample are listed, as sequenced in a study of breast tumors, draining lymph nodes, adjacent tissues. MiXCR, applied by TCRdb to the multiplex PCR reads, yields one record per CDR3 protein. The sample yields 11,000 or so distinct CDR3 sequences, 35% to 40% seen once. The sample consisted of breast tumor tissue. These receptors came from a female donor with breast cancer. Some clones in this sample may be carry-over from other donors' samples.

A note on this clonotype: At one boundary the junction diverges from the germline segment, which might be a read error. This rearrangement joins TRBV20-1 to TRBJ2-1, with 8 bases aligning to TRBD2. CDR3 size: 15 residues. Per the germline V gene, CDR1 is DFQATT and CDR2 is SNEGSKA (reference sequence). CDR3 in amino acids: CSYRWGREGDNEQSF. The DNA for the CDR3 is TGCAGCTACCGCTGGGGTCGGGAGGGGGACAATGAGCAGTCCTTC.

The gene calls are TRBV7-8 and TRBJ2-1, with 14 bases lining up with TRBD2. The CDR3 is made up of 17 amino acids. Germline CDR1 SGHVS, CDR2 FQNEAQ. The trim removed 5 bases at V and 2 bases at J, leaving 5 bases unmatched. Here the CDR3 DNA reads TGTGCCAGCAGCGGGACTAGCGGGGGCCGAGCCTACAATGAGCAGTTCTTC. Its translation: CASSGTSGGRAYNEQFF.

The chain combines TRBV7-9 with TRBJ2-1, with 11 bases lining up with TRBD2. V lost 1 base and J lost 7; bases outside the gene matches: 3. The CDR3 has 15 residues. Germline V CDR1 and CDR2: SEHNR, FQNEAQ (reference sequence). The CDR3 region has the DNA TGTGCCAGCAGCTTAGGTAGCGGGAGGGCAAATGAGCAGTTCTTC. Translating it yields CASSLGSGRANEQFF.

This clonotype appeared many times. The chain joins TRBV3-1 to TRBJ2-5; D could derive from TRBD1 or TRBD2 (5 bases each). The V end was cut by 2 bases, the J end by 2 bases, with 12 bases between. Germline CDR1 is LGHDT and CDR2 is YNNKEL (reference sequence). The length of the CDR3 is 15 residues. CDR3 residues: CASSQWDAIQETQYF. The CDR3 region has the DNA TGTGCCAGCAGCCAATGGGACGCCATACAAGAGACCCAGTACTTC.

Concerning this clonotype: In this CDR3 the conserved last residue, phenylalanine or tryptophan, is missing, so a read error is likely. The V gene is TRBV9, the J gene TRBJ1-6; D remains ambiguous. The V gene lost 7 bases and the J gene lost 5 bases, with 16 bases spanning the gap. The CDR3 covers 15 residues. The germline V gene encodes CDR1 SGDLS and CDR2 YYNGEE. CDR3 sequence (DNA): TGTGCCAGCGGGGATTGGCAGGAAAATAATTCACCCCTCCACATC. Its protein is CASGDWQENNSPLHI.

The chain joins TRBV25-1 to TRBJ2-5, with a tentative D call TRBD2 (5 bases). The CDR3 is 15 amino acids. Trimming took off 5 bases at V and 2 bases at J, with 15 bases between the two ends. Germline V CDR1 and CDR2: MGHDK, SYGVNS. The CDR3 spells CASSTPGVAQETQYF. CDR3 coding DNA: TGTGCCAGCAGTACCCCCGGGGTTGCTCAAGAGACCCAGTACTTC.

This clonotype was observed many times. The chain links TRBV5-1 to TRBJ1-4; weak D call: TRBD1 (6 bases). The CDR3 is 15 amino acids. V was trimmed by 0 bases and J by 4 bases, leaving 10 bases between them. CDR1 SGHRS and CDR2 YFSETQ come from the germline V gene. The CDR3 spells CASSLGGALNEKLFF. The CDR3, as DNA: TGCGCCAGCAGCTTGGGGGGGGCCCTTAATGAAAAACTGTTTTTT.

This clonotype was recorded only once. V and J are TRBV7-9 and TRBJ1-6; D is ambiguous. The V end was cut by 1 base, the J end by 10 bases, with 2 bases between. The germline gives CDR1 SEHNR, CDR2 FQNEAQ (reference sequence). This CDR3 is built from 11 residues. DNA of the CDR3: TGTGCCAGCAGCTTAGAGTCACCCCTCCACTTT. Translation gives CASSLESPLHF.

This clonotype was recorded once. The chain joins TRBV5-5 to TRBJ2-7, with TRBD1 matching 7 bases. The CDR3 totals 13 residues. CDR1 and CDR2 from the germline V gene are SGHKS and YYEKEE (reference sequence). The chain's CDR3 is CASSWGTAYEQYV. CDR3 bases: TGCGCCAGCAGTTGGGGGACAGCCTACGAGCAGTACGTC.

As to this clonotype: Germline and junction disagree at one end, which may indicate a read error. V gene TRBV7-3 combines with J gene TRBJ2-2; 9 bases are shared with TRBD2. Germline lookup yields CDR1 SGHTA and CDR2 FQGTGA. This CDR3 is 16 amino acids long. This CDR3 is CASSGMAGGDTGELFF. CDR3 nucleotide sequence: TGTGCCAGCAGCGGAATGGCGGGGGGGGACACCGGGGAACTGTTTTTT.